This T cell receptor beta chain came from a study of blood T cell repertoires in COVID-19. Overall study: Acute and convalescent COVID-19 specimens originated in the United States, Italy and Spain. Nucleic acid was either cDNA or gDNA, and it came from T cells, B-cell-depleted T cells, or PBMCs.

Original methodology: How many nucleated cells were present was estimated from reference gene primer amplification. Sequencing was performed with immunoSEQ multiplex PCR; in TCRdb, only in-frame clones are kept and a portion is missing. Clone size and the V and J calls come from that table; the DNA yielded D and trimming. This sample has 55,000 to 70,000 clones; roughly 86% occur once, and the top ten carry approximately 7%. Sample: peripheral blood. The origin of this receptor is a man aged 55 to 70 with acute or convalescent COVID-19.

The DNA of the CDR3 is TGTGCCAGCAGCCCGGACAGGGGTCGAGATACGCAGTATTTT. Its protein is CASSPDRGRDTQYF. The J gene is TRBJ2-3, the V gene TRBV13, with TRBD1 identical over 9 bases. The CDR3 length is 14 residues. Trimming cost V 5 bases and J 5 bases; bases outside gene matches: 5. Per germline, CDR1 PRHDT and CDR2 FYEKMQ (reference sequence).